This TCR beta chain emerged from a study of blood T cell repertoires in COVID-19. Study-level information: Italy, Spain and the United States were the sources of the convalescent and acute COVID-19 samples. Sources were T cells, B-cell-depleted T cells, or PBMCs; the material itself was cDNA or gDNA.

The V and J ends lost 0 bases and 6 bases respectively, with 6 bases between them. The CDR3 extends over 13 amino acids. Germline-derived CDR1 and CDR2 are SGDLS and YYNGEE. As processed by the authors: The authors estimated nucleated cell counts from reference gene primer amplification. This table comes from immunoSEQ multiplex PCR, and its TCRdb copy is limited to in-frame clones, with some not included. That table furnishes V, J and clone size, whereas the DNA furnished D and trimming. The sample includes around 63,000 clones, roughly 85% of them seen just once. The rearrangement joins TRBV9 to TRBJ2-2; possibly TRBD2 for D (5 bases). This receptor was identified in a human donor in a cohort sampled during active COVID-19. The specimen sequenced was peripheral blood. The CDR3 region has the DNA TGTGCCAGCAGCGTAGTGGAGGCCGGGGAGCTGTTTTTT. Its protein product is CASSVVEAGELFF.